The 5 T cell receptor beta chains in this list originate from one sample, sequenced in a study of T cells in women clearing cervical HPV infection (dated by TCRdb to the late 2010s). Libraries were made using the immunoSEQ multiplex PCR assay. This is the immuneACCESS table as TCRdb keeps it, with only in-frame sequences that have V and J called. A part of the clones is gone; compared with another copy, unresolved V genes explain less than half, and the rest is unexplained. This specimen's table enumerates approximately 35,000 clones. Around 1.7% of the sample belongs to the ten largest clones. Sequenced sample: blood buffy coat. These receptors all stem from a woman aged 18-69 years with a cervical HPV16 infection that either progressed to CIN3+ or cleared (not recorded which).

Remarks on this clone: The CDR3 end is not reached by the read, which stops 3 residues before it; the germline J gene fills it in. This chain uses TRBV5-1 with TRBJ2-3; 10 bases are shared with TRBD1. Germline loops: CDR1 SGHRS, CDR2 YFSETQ. The CDR3 contains 15 residues. Trimming took 4 bases from V and 5 from J; bases not matched to a gene: 7. The part of the CDR3 DNA that was read is TGCGCCAGCAGCATACCCGGGACAGGGGTAGATACG. Translation gives CASSIPGTGVDT. The whole CDR3 sequence is CASSIPGTGVDTQYF.

For this clone: A read error may produce the germline difference seen at one junction end. The sequence runs out 3 residues before the end of the CDR3; the remainder is reconstructed from the germline J gene. The chain couples TRBV7-8 to TRBJ1-1; D is perhaps TRBD1 (5 bases). The CDR3 runs 14 residues. Germline CDR1 reads SGHVS; CDR2 reads FQNEAQ. The covered CDR3 bases are TGTGCCAGCAGCTTGGCTGGGGCGAACACTGAC. This encodes CASSLAGANTD. From start to end, the CDR3 is CASSLAGANTDAFF.

A word on this clone: The CDR3 end falls 3 residues outside the read, so it is completed with the germline J gene. The gene calls are TRBV19 and TRBJ1-2; the D gene is possibly TRBD1 (6 bases). CDR3 size: 13 residues. Germline CDR1 reads LNHDA; CDR2 reads SQIVND (reference sequence). The CDR3 sequence is CASGRQDTYDYTF. Partial CDR3 DNA: TGTGCCAGCGGACGACAGGACACCTACGAC. The full variable domain, its missing parts supplied by reference TRBV19 and TRBJ1-2, is DGGITQSPKYLFRKEGQNVTLSCEQNLNHDAMYWYRQDPGQGLRLIYYSQIVNDFQKGDIAEGYSVSREKKESFPLTVTSAQKNPTAFYLCASGRQDTYDYTFGSGTRLTVV.

On this clone: The read falls 3 residues short of the CDR3 end, and the missing part is taken from the germline J gene. This chain uses TRBV10-1 with TRBJ2-2; D is uncertain. V was cut by 2 bases and J by 4 bases, with 8 bases left in between. Germline V lookup: CDR1 WNHNN, CDR2 SYGVQD (reference sequence). The length of the CDR3 is 14 residues. CDR3 residues: CASSEGTTTGELFF. Incomplete CDR3 DNA: TGCGCCAGCAGTGAGGGCACTACCACCGGGGAG.

Turning to this clone: The read stops 3 residues short of the end of the CDR3; the missing end is completed from the germline J gene. This rearrangement joins TRBV4-1 to TRBJ2-2, with TRBD1 matching 8 bases. This CDR3 has 17 residues. CDR1 and CDR2 from the germline V gene are MGHRA and YSYEKL. Here the CDR3 reads CASSQETGQGSNSPLFF. The covered CDR3 bases are TGCGCCAGCAGCCAAGAAACAGGACAGGGAAGTAATTCACCG.